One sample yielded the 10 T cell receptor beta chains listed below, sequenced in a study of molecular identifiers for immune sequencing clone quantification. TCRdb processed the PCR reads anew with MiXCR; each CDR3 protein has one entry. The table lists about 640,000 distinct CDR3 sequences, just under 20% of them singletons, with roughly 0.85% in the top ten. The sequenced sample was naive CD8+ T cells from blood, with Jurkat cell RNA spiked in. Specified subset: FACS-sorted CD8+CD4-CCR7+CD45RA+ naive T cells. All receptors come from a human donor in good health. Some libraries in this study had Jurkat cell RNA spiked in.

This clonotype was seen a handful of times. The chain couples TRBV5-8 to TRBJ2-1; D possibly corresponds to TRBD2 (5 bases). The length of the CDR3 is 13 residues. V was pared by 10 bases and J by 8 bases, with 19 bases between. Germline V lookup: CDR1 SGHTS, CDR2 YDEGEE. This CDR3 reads CAVPPGRGDEQFF. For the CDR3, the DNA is TGTGCCGTTCCACCGGGTCGGGGAGATGAGCAGTTCTTC.

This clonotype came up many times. CDR3 DNA: TGTGCCAGCAGTTTTAGTTCCGGACAGGGGTACCACGAGCAGTACTTC. Translated, it gives CASSFSSGQGYHEQYF. The chain joins TRBV27 to TRBJ2-7; 9 nucleotides agree with TRBD1. V dropped 3 bases and J dropped 5; count of bases not matched to a gene: 11. This CDR3 contains 16 residues. CDR1 and CDR2 from the germline V gene are MNHEY and SMNVEV (reference sequence).

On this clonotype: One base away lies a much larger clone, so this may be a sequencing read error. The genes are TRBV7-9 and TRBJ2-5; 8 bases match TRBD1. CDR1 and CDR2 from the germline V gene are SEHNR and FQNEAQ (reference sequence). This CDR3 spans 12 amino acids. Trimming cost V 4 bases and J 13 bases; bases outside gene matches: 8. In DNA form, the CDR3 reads TGTGCCAGCAGCTCGGGACAGGCCCGGGGGTACTTC. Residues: CASSSGQARGYF. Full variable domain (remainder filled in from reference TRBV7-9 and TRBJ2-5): DTGVSQNPRHKITKRGQNVTFRCDPISEHNRLYWYRQTLGQGPEFLTYFQNEAQLEKSRLLSDRFSAERPKGSFSTLEIQRTEQGDSAMYLCASSSGQARGYFGPGTRLLVL.

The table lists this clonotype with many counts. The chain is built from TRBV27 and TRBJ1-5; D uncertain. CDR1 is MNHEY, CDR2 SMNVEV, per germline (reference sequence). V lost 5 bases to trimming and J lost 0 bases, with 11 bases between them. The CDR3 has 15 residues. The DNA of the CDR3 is TGTGCCAGCAGTGAACATCCCTATAGCAATCAGCCCCAGCATTTT. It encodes CASSEHPYSNQPQHF.

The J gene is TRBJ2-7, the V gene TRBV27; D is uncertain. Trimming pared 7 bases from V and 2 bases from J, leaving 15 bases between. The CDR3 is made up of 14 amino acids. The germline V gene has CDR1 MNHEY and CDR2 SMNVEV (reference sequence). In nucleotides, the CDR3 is TGTGCCAGCACTACCTCGATTGGGACCTACGAGCAGTACTTC. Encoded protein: CASTTSIGTYEQYF.

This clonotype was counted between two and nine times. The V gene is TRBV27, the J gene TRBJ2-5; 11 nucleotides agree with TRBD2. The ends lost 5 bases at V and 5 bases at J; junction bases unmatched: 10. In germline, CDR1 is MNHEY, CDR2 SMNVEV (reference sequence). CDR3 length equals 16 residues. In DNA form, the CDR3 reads TGTGCCAGCAGTAGACTAGCGGGACCCTTCGGGGAGACCCAGTACTTC. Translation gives CASSRLAGPFGETQYF.

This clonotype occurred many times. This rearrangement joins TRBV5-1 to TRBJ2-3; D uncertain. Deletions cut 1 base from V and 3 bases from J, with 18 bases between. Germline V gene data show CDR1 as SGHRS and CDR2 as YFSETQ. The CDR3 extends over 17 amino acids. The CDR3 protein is CASSLTETLISTDTQYF. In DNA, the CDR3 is TGCGCCAGCAGCTTGACAGAAACCCTAATCAGTACAGATACGCAGTATTTT.

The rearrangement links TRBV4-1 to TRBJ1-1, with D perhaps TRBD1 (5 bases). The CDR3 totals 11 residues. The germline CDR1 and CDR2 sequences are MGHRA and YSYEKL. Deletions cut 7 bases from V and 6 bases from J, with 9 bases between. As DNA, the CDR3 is TGCGCCAGCACCGTAGGGGCTGAAGCTTTCTTT. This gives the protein CASTVGAEAFF.

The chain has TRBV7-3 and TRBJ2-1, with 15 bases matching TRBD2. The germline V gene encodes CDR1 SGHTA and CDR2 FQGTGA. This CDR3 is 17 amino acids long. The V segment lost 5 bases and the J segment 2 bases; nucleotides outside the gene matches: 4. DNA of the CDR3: TGTGCCAGCAGCCTGGGACTAGCGGGAGGCCCCTACAATGAGCAGTTCTTC. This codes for CASSLGLAGGPYNEQFF.

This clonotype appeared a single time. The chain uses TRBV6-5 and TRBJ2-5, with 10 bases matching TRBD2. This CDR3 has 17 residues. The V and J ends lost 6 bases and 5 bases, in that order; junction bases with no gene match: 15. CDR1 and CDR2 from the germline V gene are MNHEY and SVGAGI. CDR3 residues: CASSPWLAGVKGETQYF. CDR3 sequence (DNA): TGTGCCAGCAGCCCTTGGCTAGCGGGAGTAAAAGGGGAGACCCAGTACTTC.